Below are 28 T cell receptor beta chains sequenced from a single sample in a study of human T cells and chemical hapten exposure. TCRdb called the RACE reads again in MiXCR, with one record for every CDR3 protein. The sample holds about 84,000 distinct CDR3 sequences; around 9.3% are singletons and the top ten take less than 6.5%. The time point here: patch test 2, 6 weeks after DPC sensitization. The treatment was: therapeutic diphenylcyclopropenone sensitization with weekly scalp DPC. The sample in question was whole blood, obtained in connection with sensitization to the hapten diphenylcyclopropenone (DPC). The receptors stem from a woman between 50 and 59 years old with alopecia areata. Some clones in this sample may be carry-over from other donors' samples.

This clonotype was recorded at least ten times. V usage is TRBV10-3 and J usage is TRBJ1-1, with a possible D match to TRBD1 (6 bases). Germline V lookup: CDR1 ENHRY, CDR2 SYGVKD. The CDR3 is made up of 14 amino acids. Trimming removed 10 bases at V and 1 base at J, with 16 bases between. CDR3 protein: CATGFQGKNTEAFF. The CDR3 coding sequence is TGTGCCACTGGATTTCAGGGGAAGAACACTGAAGCTTTCTTT.

The V and J genes are TRBV5-8 and TRBJ2-5, with 9 nucleotides matching TRBD1. CDR1 is SGHTS and CDR2 is YDEGEE in the germline V gene. The CDR3 has 13 residues. Unmatched junction bases numbered 0, after V lost 6 bases and J lost 0 bases. The CDR3 sequence is CASNRGHQETQYF. CDR3 DNA sequence: TGTGCCAGCAACAGGGGGCACCAAGAGACCCAGTACTTC.

CDR3 region: CASSRLTSGTDTQYF. The CDR3 nucleotides are TGTGCCAGCAGCCGCCTGACTAGCGGCACAGATACGCAGTATTTT. This sequence joins TRBV14 and TRBJ2-3; 8 bases are a match to TRBD2. The CDR3 totals 15 residues. J was trimmed by 1 base and V by 4 bases; bases with no gene match: 4. Per germline, CDR1 SGHDN and CDR2 FVKESK.

This clonotype was seen a few times. The chain joins TRBV7-9 to TRBJ1-2; 7 bases match TRBD1. The CDR3 spans 12 residues. Germline loops: CDR1 SEHNR, CDR2 FQNEAQ (reference sequence). V lost 5 bases to trimming and J lost 4 bases; unmatched junction nucleotides: 1. The CDR3 DNA follows: TGTGCCAGCAGCGGGGACAGCTATGGCTACACCTTC. Translation: CASSGDSYGYTF. Full variable domain (outside the CDR3, taken from reference TRBV7-9 and TRBJ1-2): DTGVSQNPRHKITKRGQNVTFRCDPISEHNRLYWYRQTLGQGPEFLTYFQNEAQLEKSRLLSDRFSAERPKGSFSTLEIQRTEQGDSAMYLCASSGDSYGYTFGSGTRLTVV.

This clonotype was seen at least ten times. The chain joins TRBV28 to TRBJ1-1; D is uncertain. Germline CDR1 and CDR2: MDHEN and SYDVKM. Trimming cost V 8 bases and J 1 base, with 5 bases left between them. The length of the CDR3 is 11 residues. Written as DNA, the CDR3 is TGTGCCAGCGGAGAGAACACTGAAGCTTTCTTT. Translating gives CASGENTEAFF.

J is TRBJ1-1 and V is TRBV7-2; D is ambiguous. The V end lost 6 bases, the J end lost 7 bases, and 12 bases lay between the germline ends. CDR1 and CDR2 from the germline V gene are SGHTA and FQGNSA. The CDR3 is made up of 12 amino acids. The CDR3 reads CASSSNILEAFF. The CDR3 nucleotides read TGTGCCAGCAGTTCAAACATCCTTGAAGCTTTCTTT.

This clonotype was recorded many times. J is TRBJ2-1 and V is TRBV10-3; D possibly corresponds to TRBD1 (5 bases). From germline, CDR1 is ENHRY and CDR2 SYGVKD. The CDR3 sequence is 15 residues long. Trimming took off 3 bases at V and 3 bases at J, with 12 bases between the two ends. The CDR3 nucleotides read TGTGCCATCAGTGAAGGGGATGGTTACTACAATGAGCAGTTCTTC. Its translation is CAISEGDGYYNEQFF.

The table lists this clonotype with many counts. The chain has TRBV9 and TRBJ2-1; TRBD2 aligns across 7 bases. CDR1 is SGDLS and CDR2 is YYNGEE in the germline V gene. The J segment lost 11 bases and the V segment lost 2 bases, leaving 4 bases of the junction unmatched. The CDR3 has 12 amino acids. The CDR3 DNA reads as TGTGCCAGCAGCGTCGGCGGGAGTCAGCAGTTCTTC. Translating it yields CASSVGGSQQFF.

This clonotype was observed at least ten times. The chain carries TRBV30 and TRBJ2-2, with D uncertain. V lost 0 bases to trimming and J lost 0 bases, with 8 bases between them. Germline V gene data show CDR1 as GTSNPN and CDR2 as SVGIG (reference sequence). This CDR3 has 15 residues. As DNA, the CDR3 is TGTGCCTGGAGTGTTGGGCACACGAACACCGGGGAGCTGTTTTTT. Amino acids: CAWSVGHTNTGELFF.

In this sample, this clonotype turned up a few times. The CDR3, as DNA: TGTGCCAGCAGCCCCTCGACAGGGTGGCATGGCTACACCTTC. It yields the protein CASSPSTGWHGYTF. The rearrangement uses TRBV7-2 and TRBJ1-2; TRBD1 agrees at 7 bases. This CDR3 contains 14 residues. Germline trimming cut 5 bases from V and 6 bases from J; bases unmatched to any gene: 9. Germline loops: CDR1 SGHTA, CDR2 FQGNSA. Supplemented by reference TRBV7-2 and TRBJ1-2, the full variable domain reads GAGVSQSPSNKVTEKGKDVELRCDPISGHTALYWYRQSLGQGLEFLIYFQGNSAPDKSGLPSDRFSAERTGGSVSTLTIQRTQQEDSAVYLCASSPSTGWHGYTFGSGTRLTVV.

This clonotype showed up just a few times. CDR3 protein: CSVLLSGGNGGYTF. In DNA, the CDR3 is TGCAGCGTCCTCCTTAGTGGGGGAAATGGTGGCTACACCTTC. The V call is TRBV29-1, the J call TRBJ1-2; D possibly corresponds to TRBD1 (5 bases). This CDR3 is 14 amino acids long. V lost 6 bases and J lost 7, with 21 bases in between. Germline CDR1 reads SQVTM; CDR2 reads ANQGSEA.

The sample holds many counts of this clonotype. The CDR3 loop reads CSAKRGRGSGNTIYF. CDR3 DNA: TGCAGTGCAAAAAGGGGCAGGGGGTCTGGAAACACCATATATTTT. The chain links TRBV20-1 to TRBJ1-3, with 7 bases lining up with TRBD1. The CDR3 contains 15 residues. J was trimmed by 1 base and V by 6 bases; bases with no gene match: 9. The germline V gene has CDR1 DFQATT and CDR2 SNEGSKA (reference sequence).

This clonotype was recorded many times. The chain joins TRBV10-3 to TRBJ2-3, with a weak D call TRBD2 (5 bases). The CDR3 consists of 14 residues. Trimming took 5 bases from V and 5 from J, leaving 14 bases between them. In germline, CDR1 is ENHRY, CDR2 SYGVKD. The CDR3 nucleotides read TGTGCCATCAGTCTCAGGCGGGCGGAAGATACGCAGTATTTT. Protein: CAISLRRAEDTQYF.

Only a few counts were recorded for this clonotype. This chain joins TRBV29-1 and TRBJ2-1; 9 bases map to TRBD1. This CDR3 is built from 15 residues. V lost 6 bases and J lost 4; bases outside the gene matches: 10. Germline CDR1 and CDR2: SQVTM and ANQGSEA. CDR3 in amino acids: CSVMLQGAGYNEQFF. The CDR3 coding sequence is TGCAGCGTCATGCTACAGGGGGCCGGGTACAATGAGCAGTTCTTC.

This clonotype turned up a few times. This rearrangement joins TRBV3-1 to TRBJ1-5, with D hard to call. Trimming cost V 3 bases and J 5 bases, with 8 bases left between them. The CDR3 runs to 13 residues. Germline V gene sequence: CDR1 LGHDT, CDR2 YNNKEL (reference sequence). Written as DNA, the CDR3 is TGTGCCAGCAGCCACGGTCGGGATCAGCCCCAGCATTTT. As protein: CASSHGRDQPQHF.

This clonotype has at least ten counts. This chain connects TRBV12-3 or TRBV12-4 to TRBJ2-3, with 12 bases lining up with TRBD2. The CDR3 is made up of 15 amino acids. V lost 7 bases to trimming and J lost 0 bases; unmatched junction nucleotides: 2. CDR3 DNA: TGTGCCAGCACCGGGACTAGCGGGAGCACAGATACGCAGTATTTT. This gives the protein CASTGTSGSTDTQYF.

This clonotype is medium-sized (0.01 to 0.1%). The chain links TRBV20-1 to TRBJ2-1, with 10 bases aligning to TRBD1. The CDR3 covers 13 residues. V lost 5 bases to trimming and J lost 6 bases; unmatched junction nucleotides: 4. CDR1 and CDR2 (germline): DFQATT, SNEGSKA (reference sequence). The CDR3 DNA sequence: TGCAGTGCTCCGTGGACAGGGGGCAATGAGCAGTTCTTC. Protein: CSAPWTGGNEQFF.

In its sample, this clonotype was seen a few times. V gene TRBV20-1 combines with J gene TRBJ2-4, with D perhaps TRBD1 (6 bases). The CDR3 totals 13 residues. CDR1 and CDR2 from the germline V gene are DFQATT and SNEGSKA (reference sequence). Trimming pared 1 base from V and 4 bases from J, leaving 8 bases between. This CDR3 reads CSARGQVKNIQYF. The CDR3 region has the DNA TGCAGTGCTAGAGGACAGGTGAAAAACATTCAGTACTTC.

This clonotype was recorded at least ten times. The genes are TRBV5-1 and TRBJ1-2; TRBD1 is a possible D gene (6 bases). There are 14 residues in the CDR3. Trimming left V 0 bases short and J 4 bases short, with 10 bases between. Germline-derived CDR1 and CDR2 are SGHRS and YFSETQ. This chain's CDR3 is CASSLDRVSYGYTF. CDR3 DNA: TGCGCCAGCAGCTTGGACAGGGTCTCCTATGGCTACACCTTC. Filled out from reference TRBV5-1 and TRBJ1-2, the complete variable domain reads KAGVTQTPRYLIKTRGQQVTLSCSPISGHRSVSWYQQTPGQGLQFLFEYFSETQRNKGNFPGRFSGRQFSNSRSEMNVSTLELGDSALYLCASSLDRVSYGYTFGSGTRLTVV.

This clonotype was counted many times. This rearrangement joins TRBV9 to TRBJ2-1; TRBD2 agrees at 7 bases. This CDR3 is 15 amino acids long. Germline V gene data show CDR1 as SGDLS and CDR2 as YYNGEE. Unmatched junction bases numbered 4, after V lost 4 bases and J lost 0 bases. The CDR3 nucleotides read TGTGCCAGCAGCCTCGCTAGCGGCTCCTACAATGAGCAGTTCTTC. It encodes CASSLASGSYNEQFF.

In this sample, this clonotype turned up a few times. V and J are TRBV20-1 and TRBJ2-1, with D perhaps given as TRBD1 or TRBD2 (5 bases each). This CDR3 has 14 amino acids. Germline assignment: CDR1 DFQATT and CDR2 SNEGSKA (reference sequence). The ends were cut back, 1 base at V and 9 bases at J, with 16 bases in the middle. DNA of the CDR3: TGCAGTGCTAGAGGGGACGCCTTGAACGGTGAGCAGTTCTTC. Translated: CSARGDALNGEQFF.

The V and J genes are TRBV12-3 or TRBV12-4 and TRBJ2-1, with 13 bases that match TRBD2. There are 17 residues in the CDR3. Losses at the gene ends were 7 bases for V and 6 bases for J; bases not matched to a gene: 12. The CDR3 here is CASTMGLAGWGSNEQFF. In nucleotides, the CDR3 is TGTGCCAGCACCATGGGACTAGCGGGATGGGGCAGCAATGAGCAGTTCTTC.

This chain links TRBV2 with TRBJ1-1; D not certain. The CDR3 covers 16 residues. V dropped 11 bases and J dropped 1 base, with 23 bases sitting between them. Per germline, CDR1 SNHLY and CDR2 FYNNEI. The CDR3 DNA reads as TGTGCCTGGCTGACGGAAAATGACGGCGGGAACACTGAAGCTTTCTTT. Translating it yields CAWLTENDGGNTEAFF.

This clonotype came up a few times. The rearrangement links TRBV4-2 to TRBJ2-2; D is possibly TRBD2 (6 bases). This CDR3 region has 16 residues. V shed 4 bases and J shed 5 bases, with 17 bases lying between them. The V gene's germline CDR1 is LGHNA and CDR2 YNFKEQ. CDR3 DNA sequence: TGTGCCAGCAGCCCCCTTTCGGGAGCGAGTACCGGGGAGCTGTTTTTT. Its translation: CASSPLSGASTGELFF.

This clonotype was detected ten times or more. The J gene is TRBJ1-5, the V gene TRBV3-1; D not resolved. The CDR3 loop spans 12 amino acids. Germline lookup yields CDR1 LGHDT and CDR2 YNNKEL (reference sequence). Trimming removed 2 bases at V and 5 bases at J, with 4 bases between. The CDR3 loop is CASSQQDQPQHF. CDR3 coding DNA: TGTGCCAGCAGCCAACAGGATCAGCCCCAGCATTTT. Drawing the rest from reference TRBV3-1 and TRBJ1-5, the complete variable domain is DTAVSQTPKYLVTQMGNDKSIKCEQNLGHDTMYWYKQDSKKFLKIMFSYNNKELIINETVPNRFSPKSPDKAHLNLHINSLELGDSAVYFCASSQQDQPQHFGDGTRLSIL.

The genes are TRBV10-3 and TRBJ2-7; D unresolved. The CDR3 consists of 13 residues. Germline loops: CDR1 ENHRY, CDR2 SYGVKD. Deletions cut 2 bases from V and 4 bases from J, with 9 bases between. The CDR3 here is CAISEQVWYEQYF. Here the CDR3 DNA reads TGTGCCATCAGTGAGCAGGTTTGGTACGAGCAGTACTTC.

This clonotype was seen at least ten times. V is TRBV5-4 and J is TRBJ2-2; TRBD1 is a possible D gene (5 bases). With 4 bases removed from V and 3 bases from J, the gap between germline ends came to 13 bases. The germline V gene has CDR1 SGHNT and CDR2 YYREEE (reference sequence). The CDR3 is 15 amino acids. The CDR3 is CASSQGSPYTGELFF. DNA of the CDR3: TGTGCCAGCAGCCAGGGTTCCCCCTACACCGGGGAGCTGTTTTTT.

This clonotype was seen at least ten times. This chain joins TRBV28 and TRBJ1-6; D possibly corresponds to TRBD1 (6 bases). The CDR3 runs 14 residues. Trimming removed 2 bases from V and 5 bases from J, with 7 bases in between. CDR1 and CDR2 (germline): MDHEN, SYDVKM. This CDR3 reads CASSLQGNNSPLHF. In DNA form, the CDR3 reads TGTGCCAGCAGTTTACAGGGGAATAATTCACCCCTCCACTTT.